The clone carrying this TCR beta chain was seen only a few times. Its antigen is still unknown. CDR3 length: 14 amino acids. V was shortened by 2 bases and J by 9 bases, with 14 bases between the two germline ends. Germline V gene lookup returns CDR1 KGHSH and CDR2 LQKENI. The PCR ran on 60 Vbeta and 13 Jbeta primers. Method: immunoSEQ multiplex PCR; TCRdb's copy keeps in-frame clones and lacks some. This sample has some 160,000 clones, with almost 85% found just once. This specimen belongs to a study of cytomegalovirus exposure and HLA in healthy donors. Study results and limitations: About 87% or about 30% of the time was how often most TCR beta V segments were productive, according to an earlier analysis. Roughly uniform sequencing depth across donors was assumed, possibly incorrectly.

This rearrangement joins TRBV18 to TRBJ2-4; a weak D match, TRBD1 (5 bases). Sequenced sample: PBMCs. The source is a woman aged 45 to 65 in good health and CMV-seronegative. Here the CDR3 DNA reads TGTGCCAGCTCACCAAACGGACAATCCGGCATTCAGTACTTC. This gives the protein CASSPNGQSGIQYF.